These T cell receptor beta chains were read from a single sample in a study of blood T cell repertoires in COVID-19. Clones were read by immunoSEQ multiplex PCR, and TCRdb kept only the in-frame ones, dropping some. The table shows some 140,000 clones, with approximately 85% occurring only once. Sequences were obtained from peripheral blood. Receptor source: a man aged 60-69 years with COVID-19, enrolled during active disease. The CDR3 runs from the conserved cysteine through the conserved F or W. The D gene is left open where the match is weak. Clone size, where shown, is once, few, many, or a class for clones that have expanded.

TGTGCCAGCAGTGGGGTCCGGGACAGGGGGCGAAACTATGGCTACACCTTC CASSGVRDRGRNYGYTF NA TRBJ1-2 TRBV27 TRBD1
TGTGCCAGTAGTTCGGTAACAGGGTATAATTCACCCCTCCACTTT CASSSVTGYNSPLHF NA TRBJ1-6 TRBV19 NA
TGTGCCAGCAGCTTAAGGGAGGGGCCTGGAAACACCATATATTTT CASSLREGPGNTIYF NA TRBJ1-3 TRBV7-2 NA
TGTGCCAGCACCCAGAGCGGGGTTCTGCAGCCCCAGCATTTT CASTQSGVLQPQHF NA TRBJ1-5 TRBV5-5 NA
TGTGCCAGCAGTGGCCCGAAGACAGCCGCCTACGAGCAGTACTTC CASSGPKTAAYEQYF NA TRBJ2-7 TRBV28 NA
TGTGCCAGCAGCCGGACTCCTATGGGTTCTAGCACAGATACGCAGTATTTT CASSRTPMGSSTDTQYF once TRBJ2-3 TRBV4-2 NA
TGTGCCAGCAGCTTATGGGTTTGGCGGGCAGCCTACAATGAGCAGTTCTTC CASSLWVWRAAYNEQFF NA TRBJ2-1 TRBV13 NA
TGCGCCAGCAGCCAAGGGGCGGGGGGTAGTTCACCCCTCCACTTT CASSQGAGGSSPLHF NA TRBJ1-6 TRBV5-1 NA
TGTGCCAGTAGGGGACAGGGAGGCACTGAAGCTTTCTTT CASRGQGGTEAFF once TRBJ1-1 TRBV19 TRBD1
TGTGCCAGTAATAGCGGGAGTGGTACCGGGGAGCTGTTTTTT CASNSGSGTGELFF NA TRBJ2-2 TRBV19 TRBD2
TGTGCCAGCAGCTTCCTTGGGCGGGACCGGACCCAGTACTTC CASSFLGRDRTQYF NA TRBJ2-5 TRBV6-2/TRBV6-3 NA
TGTGCCAGCAGCTTAGGTTGGAGAGATCAGCCCCAGCATTTT CASSLGWRDQPQHF NA TRBJ1-5 TRBV7-6 NA
TGTGCCAGCTCACCAAATCCCGGGACAGGGATGTCTGGGGCCAACGTCCTGACTTTC CASSPNPGTGMSGANVLTF NA TRBJ2-6 TRBV18 TRBD1